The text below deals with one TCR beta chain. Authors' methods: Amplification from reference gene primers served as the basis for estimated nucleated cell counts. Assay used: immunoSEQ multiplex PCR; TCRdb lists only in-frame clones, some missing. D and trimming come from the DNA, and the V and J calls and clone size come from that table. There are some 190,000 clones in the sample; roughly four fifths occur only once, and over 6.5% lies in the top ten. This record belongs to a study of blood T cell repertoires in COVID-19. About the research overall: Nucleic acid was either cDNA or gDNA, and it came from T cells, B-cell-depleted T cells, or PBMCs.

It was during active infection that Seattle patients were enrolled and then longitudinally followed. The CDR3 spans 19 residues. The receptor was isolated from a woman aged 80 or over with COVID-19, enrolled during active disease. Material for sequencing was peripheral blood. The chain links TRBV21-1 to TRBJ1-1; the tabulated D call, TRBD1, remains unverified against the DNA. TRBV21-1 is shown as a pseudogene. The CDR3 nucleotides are TGTGCCAGCAGCCCTTCCAAACCGACGGGACAGAAAATGAACACTGAAGCTTTCTTT. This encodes CASSPSKPTGQKMNTEAFF.